This is a list of T cell receptor beta chains from one sample in a study of shared clonotypes between healthy human individuals. Sequencing was performed with immunoSEQ multiplex PCR; in TCRdb, only in-frame clones are kept and a portion is missing. The table has approximately 1.1 million clones, around 82% seen once. Specimen: memory CD4+ T cells from PBMCs. These receptor sequences come from a man aged 18 to 29 in good health. Some clones in this sample may be carry-over from other donors' samples. CDR3s include the opening cysteine and the closing phenylalanine or tryptophan. The order of the fields is clone size, J gene, D gene, V gene, CDR3 DNA, CDR3 protein. D genes are given only for firm matches. Only some rows state a clone size, as once, few, many or a class for expanded clones.

>-|TRBJ2-3|TRBD1|TRBV6-6
TGTGCCAGCAGTGCCGACAGGGCCACAGATACGCAGTATTTT
CASSADRATDTQYF
>-|TRBJ2-4|-|TRBV19
TGTGCCAGTAGTATTGGTCCGAAAGCGATTCAGTACTTC
CASSIGPKAIQYF
>few|TRBJ2-5|TRBD2|TRBV28
TGTGCCAGCAGGCCGATTGGGACTAGCGGCCAAGAGACCCAGTACTTC
CASRPIGTSGQETQYF
>-|TRBJ1-1|-|TRBV6-1
TGTGCCAGCAGTGAAGCGCCCAGGCCCAGGGGCACTGAAGCTTTCTTT
CASSEAPRPRGTEAFF
>-|TRBJ2-7|TRBD1|TRBV19
TGTGCCAGTAGTAGGTCGACAGGGCCCATCTACGAGCAGTACTTC
CASSRSTGPIYEQYF
>-|TRBJ1-1|TRBD1|TRBV5-4
TGTGCCAGCAGCTTGGCCTTACAGGGGGGTACCCGCATGAACACTGAAGCTTTCTTT
CASSLALQGGTRMNTEAFF
>-|TRBJ1-2|TRBD1|TRBV28
TGTGCCAGCAGTTTTGGACAGGGTGGCTACACCTTC
CASSFGQGGYTF
>-|TRBJ2-6|-|TRBV30
TGTGCCTGGAGTGTTCAGTCGGCCAGGGCCAACGTCCTGACTTTC
CAWSVQSARANVLTF
>-|TRBJ1-2|TRBD1|TRBV27
TGTGCCAGCAGTAAGGGACAGGGGATGTCCTATGGCTACACCTTC
CASSKGQGMSYGYTF
>-|TRBJ2-3|-|TRBV5-1
TGCGCCAGCAGCTTGGCCCAGGATACGCAGTATTTT
CASSLAQDTQYF
>many|TRBJ1-2|-|TRBV9
TGTGCCAGCAGCGTACTCTCAGCTAACTATGGCTACACCTTC
CASSVLSANYGYTF
>-|TRBJ2-6|-|TRBV4-2
TGTGCCAGCAGCCAACTCCTCGATGGGGCCAACGTCCTGACTTTC
CASSQLLDGANVLTF
>-|TRBJ2-3|-|TRBV5-8
TGTGCCAGCAGCTTGTACGGGACTGCTAGGGATACGCAGTATTTT
CASSLYGTARDTQYF
>-|TRBJ1-2|TRBD1|TRBV5-4
TGTGCCAGCAGCAACCTGGGACAGTTCTCGGATGGCTACACCTTC
CASSNLGQFSDGYTF
>-|TRBJ2-7|TRBD2|TRBV10-3
TGTGCCATCAGTGACCCCAGGACTAGGACCTACGAGCAGTACTTC
CAISDPRTRTYEQYF
>-|TRBJ1-1|TRBD1|TRBV28
TGTGCCAGCAGTTTGGACAGGGCCGCTTTCTTT
CASSLDRAAFF
>-|TRBJ1-1|TRBD1|TRBV28
TGTGCCAGCAGTTTATTCCCCGGACAGGGAAACACTGAAGCTTTCTTT
CASSLFPGQGNTEAFF
>-|TRBJ2-1|-|TRBV7-3
TGTGCCAGCAGCTTCGGTTTTAGCTCCTACAATGAGCAGTTCTTC
CASSFGFSSYNEQFF
>many|TRBJ2-2|TRBD2|TRBV28
TGTGCCAGCACTCGCCCCGGGACTAGCGGAGTAGGAGGGGAGCTGTTTTTT
CASTRPGTSGVGGELFF
>-|TRBJ2-5|-|TRBV5-1
TGCGCCAGCAGCTTTTCCAAGGGGATGGAGACCCAGTACTTC
CASSFSKGMETQYF
>-|TRBJ2-1|-|TRBV9
TGTGCCAGCAGCGTAGGAGGGAGGACGGGGGAGCAGTTCTTC
CASSVGGRTGEQFF
>-|TRBJ2-1|-|TRBV5-1
TGCGCCAGCAGTCGGGACACTCAAACAGGCAATGAGCAGTTCTTC
CASSRDTQTGNEQFF
>few|TRBJ1-3|-|TRBV4-3
TGCGCCAGCAGCCACCAGCATGAGAGAGGCTCTGGAAACACCATATATTTT
CASSHQHERGSGNTIYF
>few|TRBJ1-2|-|TRBV6-1
TGTGCCAGCAGTGAAAGGGGTCCCTATGGCTACACCTTC
CASSERGPYGYTF
>-|TRBJ2-1|-|TRBV28
TGTGCCAGCAGAGCCTATAGCGCCCGCTCCTACAATGAGCAGTTCTTC
CASRAYSARSYNEQFF
>-|TRBJ1-5|-|TRBV5-8
TGTGCCAGCAGCTTCAGTGTGAAGTACAGGGGCAATCAGCCCCAGCATTTT
CASSFSVKYRGNQPQHF
>-|TRBJ2-5|TRBD2|TRBV28
TGTGCCAGCAGTTTGGGGGGGTCCGGGACTAGCGGGATTTGGGAGACCCAGTACTTC
CASSLGGSGTSGIWETQYF
>-|TRBJ1-2|TRBD1|TRBV7-8
TGTGCCAGCAGCCCAACAGGGGACCCCTATGGCTACACCTTC
CASSPTGDPYGYTF
>-|TRBJ1-5|TRBD1|TRBV18
TGTGCCAGCTCACCATCCGGGACAGGGGTTCAGCCCCAGCATTTT
CASSPSGTGVQPQHF
>-|TRBJ2-7|TRBD2|TRBV7-9
TGTGCCAGCAGCCTCGGGGGGGTATCCTACGAGCAGTACTTC
CASSLGGVSYEQYF
>-|TRBJ1-5|TRBD1|TRBV10-3
TGTGCCATCGGACAGGGCATGAATCAGCCCCAGCATTTT
CAIGQGMNQPQHF
>-|TRBJ2-2|-|TRBV5-1
TGCGCCAGCAGCTTGAAGAGACTAGGGTCCGGGGAGCTGTTTTTT
CASSLKRLGSGELFF
>many|TRBJ2-5|TRBD2|TRBV28
TGTGCCAGCAGTTCCCTCGGGGTAGCGGGAGAGACCCAGTACTTC
CASSSLGVAGETQYF
>-|TRBJ2-5|TRBD2|TRBV5-4
TGTGCCAGCAGCTTGGATGGGGCTAGCGGTCCTTGGGAGACCCAGTACTTC
CASSLDGASGPWETQYF
>-|TRBJ2-1|-|TRBV11-2
TGTGCCAGCAGCTTTGGACAGACAGGTGAGCAGTTCTTC
CASSFGQTGEQFF
>-|TRBJ2-7|TRBD1|TRBV5-1
TGCGCCAGCAGCTCTGGGACAGGGGCCTACGAGCAGTACTTC
CASSSGTGAYEQYF
>-|TRBJ1-1|-|TRBV18
TGTGCCAGCTCACCGGCCCCGAACACTGAAGCTTTCTTT
CASSPAPNTEAFF
>many|TRBJ2-7|TRBD2|TRBV2
TGTGCCAGCAGGGTATTGGGACTAGCGGGAGACGAGCAGTACTTC
CASRVLGLAGDEQYF
>once|TRBJ1-1|-|TRBV5-6
TGTGCCAGCAGCTTATTCGAGGGACTCACTGAAGCTTTCTTT
CASSLFEGLTEAFF
>-|TRBJ1-1|-|TRBV5-4
TGTGCCAGCAGCTTGGTGGGGAATGAAGCTTTCTTT
CASSLVGNEAFF
>-|TRBJ1-3|-|TRBV18
TGTGCCAGCTCACCTTGGGCCCCCGAGTCTTCTGGAAACACCATATATTTT
CASSPWAPESSGNTIYF
>-|TRBJ2-3|TRBD2|TRBV7-3
TGTGCCAGCAGCTTAAGGGCGGGAGGGCCCGCAGATACGCAGTATTTT
CASSLRAGGPADTQYF
>-|TRBJ1-1|-|TRBV5-6
TGTGCCAGCAGTTTGTCCCGCGCTGCAGCTTTCTTT
CASSLSRAAAFF
>-|TRBJ1-2|-|TRBV28
TGTGCCAGCAGAAACGGAGGATGGAACTATGGCTACACCTTC
CASRNGGWNYGYTF
>-|TRBJ2-7|TRBD1|TRBV7-9
TGTGCCAGCAGTTTCGGGACAGGGGTTTATGAGCAGTACTTC
CASSFGTGVYEQYF
>-|TRBJ1-4|-|TRBV6-6
TGTGCCAGCAGTTTGGACCAGTTAAAACTGTTTTTT
CASSLDQLKLFF
>-|TRBJ2-1|TRBD1|TRBV5-8
TGTGCCAGCAGCTTGCAGGACAGGGGGACCCATGAGCAGTTCTTC
CASSLQDRGTHEQFF
>-|TRBJ2-1|TRBD2|TRBV19
TGTGCCAGTCAGAGTCAAGCGGGAGCCTACAATGAGCAGTTCTTC
CASQSQAGAYNEQFF
>-|TRBJ1-3|TRBD1|TRBV7-9
TGTGCCAGCAGCTACAATACCGACAGGGTTGGAAACACCATATATTTT
CASSYNTDRVGNTIYF
>-|TRBJ2-5|-|TRBV20-1
TGCAGTGCTCGACTGGGAATTCAGTACTTC
CSARLGIQYF
>-|TRBJ2-3|-|TRBV19
TGTGCCAGTAGTATATTGACAGGCTCCACAGATACGCAGTATTTT
CASSILTGSTDTQYF
>-|TRBJ1-1|TRBD1|TRBV29-1
TGCAGCGTTAACCCGACAGGGGGACTGAACACTGAAGCTTTCTTT
CSVNPTGGLNTEAFF
>many|TRBJ1-2|-|TRBV27
TGTGCCAGCTGGGGTAACTATGGCTACACCTTC
CASWGNYGYTF
>-|TRBJ2-2|-|TRBV19
TGTGCCTCCAATCGGGGCAGCGCAAACACCGGGGAGCTGTTTTTT
CASNRGSANTGELFF
>-|TRBJ1-1|-|TRBV7-9
TGTGCCAGCAGCCATCGGACAGCCCACACTGAAGCTTTCTTT
CASSHRTAHTEAFF
>-|TRBJ2-7|TRBD2|TRBV5-1
TGCGCCAGCAGCTTGAATCCTAGCGGGAGAAACGAGCAGTACTTC
CASSLNPSGRNEQYF
>-|TRBJ1-1|-|TRBV6-4
TGTGCCAGCAGTGACACGTCGTCTAGGGGAAGGGACACTGAAGCTTTCTTT
CASSDTSSRGRDTEAFF
>once|TRBJ1-1|-|TRBV21-1
TGTGCCAGCCCCCGGGGGACAGGTACACGTTTCGGGTGGTACACTGAAGCTTTCTTT
CASPRGTGTRFGWYTEAFF
>-|TRBJ2-3|-|TRBV5-1
TGCGCCAGCAGCAGGGGCGCTAGCACAGATACGCAGTATTTT
CASSRGASTDTQYF
>once|TRBJ2-7|-|TRBV19
TGTGCCAGTAGTATCGGGGGCCACGAGCAGTACTTC
CASSIGGHEQYF